This T cell receptor (beta chain) was observed in a study of identical twins. Study findings and constraints: With abundant cord blood beta clonotypes, insertions were fewer; memory repertoires showed no such pattern.

MiXCR, run by TCRdb on the 5' RACE reads, gives a single entry per CDR3 protein. The repertoire consists of just over 500,000 distinct CDR3 sequences, with roughly 21% occurring once and the leading ten covering around 1%. CDR1 and CDR2 (germline): SGHRS, YFSETQ. V shed 2 bases and J shed 8 bases, with 14 bases lying between them. The CDR3 covers 14 residues. This clonotype turned up a few times. The antigen is not known. The sample also formed part of further work on T cells expressing NK-cell markers. As that study records: The sorts in several experiments were restricted to alpha-beta TCR T cells by an anti-gamma-delta TCR antibody.

J is TRBJ2-1 and V is TRBV5-1; D may be TRBD1 (5 bases). The sequence was collected from a woman under 30 in good health. Sequenced material: CD4+ T cells sorted from blood. The chain's CDR3 is CASSLGTGMDEQFF. The CDR3 DNA reads TGCGCCAGCAGCTTAGGAACAGGTATGGATGAGCAGTTCTTC.